These T cell receptor beta chains were read from a single sample in a study of blood T cell repertoires in COVID-19. The repertoire was sequenced with immunoSEQ multiplex PCR; TCRdb's copy has only in-frame clones and lacks some. Of about 380,000 clones in the sample, 88% were seen once. The sequenced sample consisted of PBMCs or T cells enriched from blood (not recorded which). Receptors originate from a woman under 30 who had recovered from COVID-19. The CDR3 runs from the conserved cysteine through the conserved F or W. D genes are given only for firm matches. Some rows mark clone size as missing; the rest say once, few, many or name a class of expanded clone.

j_call cdr3_length v_call clone_size d_call cdr3_nt cdr3_aa
TRBJ1-2 14 TRBV25-1 . TRBD1 TGTGCCAGCACCGCGGACAGGGCTCCTTATGGCTACACCTTC CASTADRAPYGYTF
TRBJ1-1 14 TRBV6-1 once . TGTGCCAGCAGTGAAGCGGGAGGTCCCACTGAAGCTTTCTTT CASSEAGGPTEAFF
TRBJ1-2 13 TRBV6-5 . TRBD1 TGTGCCAGCACAAGGACAGGGGGCATGGGCTACACCTTC CASTRTGGMGYTF
TRBJ2-7 16 TRBV5-3 . TRBD2 TGTGCCAGAAGCTTGGTCGGCGGGGGGTTCGTCTACGAGCAGTACTTC CARSLVGGGFVYEQYF
TRBJ1-2 16 TRBV2 . TRBD1 TGTGCCAGCAGCCCACAGGGGGCGCGGGCTAACTATGGCTACACCTTC CASSPQGARANYGYTF
TRBJ1-5 15 TRBV6-5 . TRBD1 TGTGCCAGCACCCAGAGTCCTGAAGGGGGCCGGCCCCAGCATTTT CASTQSPEGGRPQHF
TRBJ2-7 15 TRBV24-1 . TRBD1 TGTGCCACCAGTGATCCGCGACAGGGGGATTACGAGCAGTACTTC CATSDPRQGDYEQYF
TRBJ2-5 16 TRBV19 . TRBD2 TGTGCCAGTAGTCCACTAGCGGGGGACCGAAAGGAGACCCAGTACTTC CASSPLAGDRKETQYF
TRBJ1-2 16 TRBV27 once TRBD1 TGTGCCAGCACGAAAAACAACCTAGGACAGGGGTATGGCTACACCTTC CASTKNNLGQGYGYTF
TRBJ1-1 15 TRBV4-2 . . TGTGCCAGCAGCCAAGAGGGGGGGAGCAACACTGAAGCTTTCTTT CASSQEGGSNTEAFF
TRBJ1-4 15 TRBV27 . . TGTGCCAGCAGTTCGCGGGGCTACGGGGATGAAAAACTGTTTTTT CASSSRGYGDEKLFF
TRBJ2-7 15 TRBV6-5 once . TGTGCCAGCAGTTACTACAGGGCCCTCTCCTACGAGCAGTACTTC CASSYYRALSYEQYF
TRBJ2-7 15 TRBV5-8 . . TGTGCCAGCAGCCGAGGACAGAAGAGCTCCTACGAGCAGTACTTC CASSRGQKSSYEQYF
TRBJ1-5 11 TRBV20-1 . . TGCAGTGTGGGACAAAATCAGCCCCAGCATTTT CSVGQNQPQHF
TRBJ1-2 13 TRBV29-1 . . TGCAGCGTTGAACTGTGGGCAACCTATGGCTACACCTTC CSVELWATYGYTF
TRBJ1-1 9 TRBV29-1 . . TGCAGCGTCGGGATTCCCGCTTTCTTT CSVGIPAFF
TRBJ1-3 15 TRBV6-5 once TRBD1 TGTGCCAGCAGAGATACAGGGGGCACAGGAAACACCATATATTTT CASRDTGGTGNTIYF
TRBJ2-5 13 TRBV5-6 . . TGTGCCAGCACCTATGCACAGGCAAAGACCCAGTACTTC CASTYAQAKTQYF
TRBJ2-7 14 TRBV7-2 . . TGTGCCAGCAGCTTACGACAGGTTACGGGCGAGCAGTACTTC CASSLRQVTGEQYF
TRBJ2-4 18 TRBV7-2 . TRBD1 TGTGCCAGCAGCCCCCGGGGACAGCTAAGGCTAGCCAAAAACATTCAGTACTTC CASSPRGQLRLAKNIQYF
TRBJ1-4 12 TRBV12-3/TRBV12-4 few TRBD1 TGTGCCAGCAGACCACAGGGGGGCAAGATGTTTTTT CASRPQGGKMFF
TRBJ2-7 14 TRBV6-5 . . TGTGCCAGCAGTCTCAGGGGTCCCTCCTACGAGCAGTACTTC CASSLRGPSYEQYF
TRBJ1-2 12 TRBV7-9 . TRBD1 TGTGCCAGCAGCATCGACAGGGACGGCTACACCTTC CASSIDRDGYTF
TRBJ1-1 13 TRBV6-5 few TRBD1 TGTGCCAGCAGTCGCGGGACAGGGACTGAAGCTTTCTTT CASSRGTGTEAFF
TRBJ2-3 12 TRBV11-2 . . TGTGCCAGCAACTCAGGCAGAGATACGCAGTATTTT CASNSGRDTQYF
TRBJ1-1 16 TRBV7-9 few TRBD1 TGTGCCAGCAGCCCCCGGACAGGGGGTCGAAACACTGAAGCTTTCTTT CASSPRTGGRNTEAFF
TRBJ1-5 15 TRBV15 . TRBD1 TGTGCCACCGGGGGACAGGGGGCGAGTAATCAGCCCCAGCATTTT CATGGQGASNQPQHF
TRBJ2-7 14 TRBV7-8 . . TGTGCCAGCAGTCCATTGGCCGACTCCTACGAGCAGTACTTC CASSPLADSYEQYF
TRBJ1-4 16 TRBV27 . . TGTGCCAGCAGTTTACGGCGGGAGTCGTCGAATGAAAAACTGTTTTTT CASSLRRESSNEKLFF
TRBJ2-7 15 TRBV5-6 . . TGTGCCAGCAGCTCTCGGCCAGGGTTAACCTACGAGCAGTACTTC CASSSRPGLTYEQYF
TRBJ1-2 14 TRBV28 . TRBD1 TGTGCCAGCAGTTTATCCCGGGACAGGGATGGCTACACCTTC CASSLSRDRDGYTF
TRBJ2-7 13 TRBV12-3/TRBV12-4 . . TGTGCCAGCAGTCACCGGGGTCTCTACGAGCAGTACTTC CASSHRGLYEQYF
TRBJ2-7 14 TRBV6-2/TRBV6-3 . TRBD1 TGTGCCAGCAGTCCCACCCCCGGGACAGGCGAGCAGTACTTC CASSPTPGTGEQYF
TRBJ2-3 14 TRBV7-2 . TRBD2 TGTGCCAGCAGCTTTGGGAGGGGACTAGATACGCAGTATTTT CASSFGRGLDTQYF
TRBJ1-2 16 TRBV28 . TRBD1 TGTGCCAGCAGTTTAGTTCCGGGACAGGGTACTTATGGCTACACCTTC CASSLVPGQGTYGYTF
TRBJ1-1 14 TRBV7-9 . TRBD1 TGTGCCAGCAGCTCGCAGGGGGCTAACACTGAAGCTTTCTTT CASSSQGANTEAFF
TRBJ1-4 14 TRBV30 once TRBD1 TGTGCCTGGAGCGGACAGGGGGCAGGTGAAAAACTGTTTTTT CAWSGQGAGEKLFF
TRBJ1-1 16 TRBV6-5 . TRBD1 TGTGCCAGCAGTTACCATGCGGACAGGGGGTTAAAAGAAGCTTTCTTT CASSYHADRGLKEAFF
TRBJ2-3 19 TRBV15 . TRBD2 TGTGCCACCAGCACCGCTAGCGGGGGCCGTAAAACTAGCACAGATACGCAGTATTTT CATSTASGGRKTSTDTQYF